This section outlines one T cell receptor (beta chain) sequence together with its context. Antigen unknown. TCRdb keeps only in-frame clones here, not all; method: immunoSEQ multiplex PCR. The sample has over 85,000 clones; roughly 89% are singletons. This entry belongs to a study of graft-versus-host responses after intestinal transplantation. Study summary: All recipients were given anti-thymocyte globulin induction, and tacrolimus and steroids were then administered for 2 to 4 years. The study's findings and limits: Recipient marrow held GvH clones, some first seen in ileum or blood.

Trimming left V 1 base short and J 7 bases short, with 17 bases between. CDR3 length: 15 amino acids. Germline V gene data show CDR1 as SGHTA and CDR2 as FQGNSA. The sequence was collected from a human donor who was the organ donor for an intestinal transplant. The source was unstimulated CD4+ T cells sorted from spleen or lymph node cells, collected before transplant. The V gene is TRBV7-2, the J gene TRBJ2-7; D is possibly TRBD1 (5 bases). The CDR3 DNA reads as TGTGCCAGCAGCTTAGACCCGTTGGATTCAGGGGAGCAGTACTTC. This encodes CASSLDPLDSGEQYF.